This TCR beta chain is drawn from a study of CD8 T cells in Susac syndrome. Sequencing targeted TCR beta in blood CD8+ and CD4+ T cells. The study used treatment-naive patients who had stable or active relapsing-remitting disease as multiple sclerosis controls. TEMRA cells underwent FACS enrichment and CD8+ and CD4+ T cells underwent negative isolation. CDR3 size: 16 residues. Between the trimmed V and J ends, which lost 1 base and 4 bases, there was a span of 16 bases. Looked up from germline, CDR1 is SGHVS and CDR2 is FNYEAQ. An amount of RNA that ranged from roughly 0.45 to 1 ug was reverse transcribed with random hexamers. With immunoSEQ multiplex PCR, TCR beta CDR3 was amplified across 54 Vbeta and 13 Jbeta. TCRdb re-derived calls from the immunoSEQ multiplex PCR reads in MiXCR, one entry per CDR3 protein. The profile shows just over 150,000 distinct CDR3 sequences, approximately 93% of them singletons.

This clonotype originated in a human donor with multiple sclerosis. Source material: CD8+ T cells from PBMCs. This rearrangement joins TRBV7-6 to TRBJ2-5, with D perhaps matching TRBD2 (6 bases). The CDR3 region has the DNA TGTGCCAGCAGCTTAGATGGCAGGGAGGAAGGAGAGACCCAGTACTTC. Translating gives CASSLDGREEGETQYF.